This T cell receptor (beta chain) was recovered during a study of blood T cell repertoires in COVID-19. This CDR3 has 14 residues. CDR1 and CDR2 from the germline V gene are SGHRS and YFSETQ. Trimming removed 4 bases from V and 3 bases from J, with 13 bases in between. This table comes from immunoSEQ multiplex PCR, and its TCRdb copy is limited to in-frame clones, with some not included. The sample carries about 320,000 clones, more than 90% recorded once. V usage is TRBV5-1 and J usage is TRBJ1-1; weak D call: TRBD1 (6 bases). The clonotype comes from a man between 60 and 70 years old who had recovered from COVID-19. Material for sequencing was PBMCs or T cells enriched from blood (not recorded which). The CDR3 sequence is CASSKGQQYTEAFF. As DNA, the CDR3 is TGCGCCAGCAGCAAAGGACAGCAGTACACTGAAGCTTTCTTT.